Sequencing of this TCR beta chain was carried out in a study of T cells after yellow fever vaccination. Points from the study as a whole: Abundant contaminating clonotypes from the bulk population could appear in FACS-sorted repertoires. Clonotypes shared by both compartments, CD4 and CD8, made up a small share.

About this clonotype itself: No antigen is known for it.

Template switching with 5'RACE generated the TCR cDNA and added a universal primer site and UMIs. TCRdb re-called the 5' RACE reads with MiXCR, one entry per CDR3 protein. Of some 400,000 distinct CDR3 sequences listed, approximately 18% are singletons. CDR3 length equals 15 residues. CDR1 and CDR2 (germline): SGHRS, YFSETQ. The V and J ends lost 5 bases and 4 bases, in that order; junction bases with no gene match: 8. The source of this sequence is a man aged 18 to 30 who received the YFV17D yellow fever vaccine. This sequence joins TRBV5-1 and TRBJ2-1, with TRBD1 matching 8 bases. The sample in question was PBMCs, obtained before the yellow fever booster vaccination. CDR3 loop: CASSWRDRLYNEQFF. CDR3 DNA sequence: TGCGCCAGCAGTTGGAGGGACAGGCTTTACAATGAGCAGTTCTTC. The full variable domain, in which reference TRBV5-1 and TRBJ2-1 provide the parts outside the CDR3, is KAGVTQTPRYLIKTRGQQVTLSCSPISGHRSVSWYQQTPGQGLQFLFEYFSETQRNKGNFPGRFSGRQFSNSRSEMNVSTLELGDSALYLCASSWRDRLYNEQFFGPGTRLTVL.